The clone carrying this TCR beta chain was observed at least ten times. Its antigen is unknown. This sample is drawn from a study of T cells in Graves' hyperthyroidism and ophthalmopathy. Study findings and constraints: In simple terms, a model built on 13 V-J features told ophthalmopathy apart from stable hyperthyroidism.

Exclusions: uncontrolled infection, other autoimmune disease, pregnancy, lactation. V shed 4 bases, J shed 0 bases, and the junction held 7 bases outside the gene matches. The CDR3 has 17 amino acids. From RNA transcripts, TCR beta CDR3 regions were amplified. RT-PCR in the first round (using the HTBI primer set) targeted the TCR CDR3. TCRdb reprocessed the multiplex PCR reads with MiXCR, giving one entry per CDR3 protein. The table shows 550,000 to 800,000 distinct CDR3 sequences, with about 16% occurring only once. The specimen sequenced was blood. The rearrangement uses TRBV12-3 or TRBV12-4 and TRBJ2-3, with 10 bases aligning to TRBD1. This TCR came from a man aged 18 to 29 with Graves' hyperthyroidism. The CDR3: CASSSPGTGESTDTQYF. The CDR3 coding sequence is TGTGCCAGCAGTTCCCCCGGGACAGGGGAGAGCACAGATACGCAGTATTTT.